Reported below is one TCR beta chain. What it recognizes is unknown. The CDR3 has 12 residues. Per germline, CDR1 PRHDT and CDR2 FYEKMQ (reference sequence). V shed 2 bases and J shed 8 bases, with 9 bases lying between them. The data were taken from a study of shared clonotypes between healthy human individuals. Overall study context: Aged 18 to 49, the donors were a couple of women and a few men.

Measured with immunoSEQ multiplex PCR; TCRdb has only the in-frame clones, and not every one. The profile shows more than 1.2 million clones, around 98.5% of them singletons. Study findings and constraints: Naive subsets usually exceeded memory subsets in estimated richness. Generation probabilities were higher for clonotypes shared across all four sorted-subset donors than for unshared ones.

The donors, healthy adults who were HIV-negative, had experienced no recent acute infections or vaccinations. The chain has TRBV13 and TRBJ1-1; maybe TRBD1 (5 bases). Sequencing was done on a sample of naive CD4+ T cells sorted from blood. This sample's subset: CD45RA+ positively selected. The receptor's source is a man younger than 40 in good health. The CDR3 DNA reads TGTGCCAGCAGCTTAAGACAGTTAGAAGCTTTCTTT. Translating it yields CASSLRQLEAFF.